This TCR beta chain comes out of a study of Tregs in tolerant kidney transplant recipients. General observations from the study: Biological reproducibility was not directly addressed, but technical replication error appeared minimal. Nucleotide sequences could not be compared across some patients' samples due to primer changes.

A remark on this clone: Its matching antigen is unknown.

Before regulatory T cell sorting, thawed PBMCs rested overnight at 37°C in 150 to 250 IU/ml IL-2. Assay: immunoSEQ multiplex PCR; the TCRdb copy retains only in-frame clones and omits some. The data contain about 64,000 clones, 98% of them singletons. The CDR3 runs to 18 residues. Germline V gives CDR1 LGHNA, CDR2 YSLEER. Unmatched junction bases numbered 13, after V lost 1 base and J lost 7 bases. The sequence derives from a human donor who received a combined kidney and bone marrow transplant. The source material was Tregs from blood, sampled before the transplant. The V call is TRBV4-3, the J call TRBJ2-2; 9 bases agree with TRBD1. CDR3: CASSQGFRDRVFIGELFF. In DNA, the CDR3 is TGCGCCAGCAGCCAAGGATTCCGGGACAGGGTATTTATCGGGGAGCTGTTTTTT.